A selection of T cell receptor beta chains follows, all from one sample in a study of blood T cell repertoires in COVID-19. Repertoires were generated with immunoSEQ multiplex PCR, while TCRdb's copy carries only in-frame clones and drops some. The table has more than 100,000 clones, around 83% seen once. The source material was PBMCs or T cells enriched from blood (not recorded which). The receptors were gathered from a woman aged 30 to 39 who had recovered from COVID-19. Each CDR3 is given with its conserved first and last residue. The D gene is left open where the match is weak. Some rows have no size entry. The others give once, few or many, or a class for an expanded clone.

d_gene: TRBD1; j_gene: TRBJ2-7; abundance: .; v_gene: TRBV2; CDR3nt: TGTGCCGGGACAGGGGGAAGGGACGAGCAGTACTTC; CDR3aa: CAGTGGRDEQYF
d_gene: TRBD2; j_gene: TRBJ2-3; abundance: .; v_gene: TRBV3-1/TRBV3-2; CDR3nt: TGTGCCAGCAGCCGAAATCGAGCGGGACGCACAGATACGCAGTATTTT; CDR3aa: CASSRNRAGRTDTQYF
d_gene: TRBD2; j_gene: TRBJ2-3; abundance: .; v_gene: TRBV18; CDR3nt: TGTGCCAGCTCACCACCGTCTAGCGGCACGTTTACAGATACGCAGTATTTT; CDR3aa: CASSPPSSGTFTDTQYF
d_gene: .; j_gene: TRBJ1-3; abundance: .; v_gene: TRBV6-5; CDR3nt: TGTTGTACAGGCCGGCCTGGAAACACCATATATTTT; CDR3aa: CCTGRPGNTIYF
d_gene: .; j_gene: TRBJ1-6; abundance: .; v_gene: TRBV28; CDR3nt: TGTGCCAGCAGTCCAGCGGAGCGGTATAATTCACCCCTCCACTTT; CDR3aa: CASSPAERYNSPLHF
d_gene: TRBD1; j_gene: TRBJ2-7; abundance: .; v_gene: TRBV27; CDR3nt: TGTGCCAGCAGTTTAGGGACAGGGGGGTCGCGGCAGTACTTC; CDR3aa: CASSLGTGGSRQYF
d_gene: .; j_gene: TRBJ1-5; abundance: .; v_gene: TRBV28; CDR3nt: TGTGCCAGCACGCGGGAGGGTCAGCCCCAGCATTTT; CDR3aa: CASTREGQPQHF
d_gene: .; j_gene: TRBJ2-3; abundance: .; v_gene: TRBV7-9; CDR3nt: TGTGCCAGCAGCTTACGTGGGGGGAGGTTGACAGATACGCAGTATTTT; CDR3aa: CASSLRGGRLTDTQYF
d_gene: TRBD1; j_gene: TRBJ1-1; abundance: .; v_gene: TRBV10-1; CDR3nt: TGCGCCAGCAGTGAGCTTCCGGGACAGGGACCCACTGAAGCTTTCTTT; CDR3aa: CASSELPGQGPTEAFF
d_gene: .; j_gene: TRBJ1-4; abundance: few; v_gene: TRBV4-1; CDR3nt: TGCGCCAGCAGCCAAGATAAAAGGGGCCCTAATGAAAAACTGTTTTTT; CDR3aa: CASSQDKRGPNEKLFF
d_gene: .; j_gene: TRBJ2-1; abundance: .; v_gene: TRBV29-1; CDR3nt: TGCAGCGTTGTATTGGGAGGCGGCGGGGATGAGCAGTTCTTC; CDR3aa: CSVVLGGGGDEQFF
d_gene: .; j_gene: TRBJ1-1; abundance: few; v_gene: TRBV6-5; CDR3nt: TGTGCCAGCAGTTACGCGTTCGGCACTGAAGCTTTCTTT; CDR3aa: CASSYAFGTEAFF
d_gene: .; j_gene: TRBJ2-7; abundance: .; v_gene: TRBV2; CDR3nt: TGTGCCAGCAGTGAAGGTCCGTACGAGCAGTACTTC; CDR3aa: CASSEGPYEQYF
d_gene: .; j_gene: TRBJ2-7; abundance: .; v_gene: TRBV5-1; CDR3nt: TGCGCCAGCAGCTTGGTTTTCGGCAGAGGCGAGCAGTACTTC; CDR3aa: CASSLVFGRGEQYF